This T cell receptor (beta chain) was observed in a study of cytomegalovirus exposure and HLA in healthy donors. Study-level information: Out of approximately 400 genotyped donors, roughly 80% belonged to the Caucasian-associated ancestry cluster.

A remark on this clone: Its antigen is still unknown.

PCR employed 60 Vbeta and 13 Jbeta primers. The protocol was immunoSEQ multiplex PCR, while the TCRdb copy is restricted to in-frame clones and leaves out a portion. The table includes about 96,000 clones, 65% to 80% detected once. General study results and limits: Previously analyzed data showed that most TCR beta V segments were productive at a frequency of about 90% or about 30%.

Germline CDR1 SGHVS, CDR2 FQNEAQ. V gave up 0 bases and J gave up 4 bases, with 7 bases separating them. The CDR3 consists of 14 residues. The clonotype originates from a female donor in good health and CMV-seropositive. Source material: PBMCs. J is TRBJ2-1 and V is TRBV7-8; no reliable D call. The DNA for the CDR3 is TGTGCCAGCAGCTTAGCTGTCAGGTACAATGAGCAGTTCTTC. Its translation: CASSLAVRYNEQFF.